A single sample is the source of the 25 T cell receptor beta chains below, sequenced in a study of blood T cell repertoires in COVID-19. Assay: immunoSEQ multiplex PCR; the TCRdb copy retains only in-frame clones and omits some. The sample records more than 55,000 clones, about 91% being singletons. Sequencing was performed on peripheral blood. Source of these receptors: a woman in her 70s with acute or convalescent COVID-19.

This clone has a handful of counts. In DNA form, the CDR3 reads TGCGCCAGCAGCCAACAAGGGGGGGCTCGGTACACCGGGGAGCTGTTTTTT. Its translation is CASSQQGGARYTGELFF. The chain combines TRBV4-1 with TRBJ2-2; TRBD2 might be the D (7 bases). Looked up from germline, CDR1 is MGHRA and CDR2 is YSYEKL. The CDR3 sequence is 17 residues long. The ends were cut back, 2 bases at V and 3 bases at J, with 16 bases in the middle.

This rearrangement joins TRBV2 to TRBJ2-7; 8 nucleotides match TRBD1. Germline CDR1 and CDR2: SNHLY and FYNNEI. The CDR3 has 12 residues. The V segment lost 11 bases and the J segment 7 bases; nucleotides outside the gene matches: 10. The CDR3, as DNA: TGTGCCTCCCGGACAGGGTTCGGGGAGCAGTACTTC. This codes for CASRTGFGEQYF.

This chain links TRBV5-1 with TRBJ2-5; a possible D gene is TRBD1 (6 bases). Germline V CDR1 and CDR2: SGHRS, YFSETQ. Trimming pared 5 bases from V and 0 bases from J, leaving 11 bases between. CDR3 length: 14 amino acids. The CDR3 spells CASRPTGNQETQYF. For the CDR3, the DNA is TGCGCCAGCAGACCAACAGGGAACCAAGAGACCCAGTACTTC.

V usage is TRBV4-1 and J usage is TRBJ2-7; 8 bases match TRBD2. This CDR3 is 18 amino acids long. CDR1 is MGHRA, CDR2 YSYEKL, per germline. J gave up 2 bases and V 0 bases, and 12 bases lay outside the gene matches. For the CDR3, the DNA is TGCGCCAGCAGCCAAGAGTTTATACTTACTAGCGGAACCTACGAGCAGTACTTC. It specifies CASSQEFILTSGTYEQYF.

The table lists this clone with a few counts. This chain uses TRBV19 with TRBJ2-5, with 7 bases matching TRBD2. CDR3 size: 17 residues. CDR1 and CDR2 from the germline V gene are LNHDA and SQIVND (reference sequence). V lost 1 base, J lost 5 bases, and 13 bases stayed unmatched. DNA for the CDR3: TGTGCCAGTAGTATAGGGGCCGGGAGCGTCGGGGGGGAGACCCAGTACTTC. It translates to CASSIGAGSVGGETQYF.

The chain combines TRBV28 with TRBJ1-5; D not certain. The V end lost 3 bases, the J end lost 11 bases, and 11 bases lay between the germline ends. Per germline, CDR1 MDHEN and CDR2 SYDVKM. The length of the CDR3 is 12 residues. The CDR3 protein is CASSFGENSQHF. The CDR3 DNA is TGTGCCAGCAGTTTCGGGGAAAATTCCCAGCATTTT. Filled out from reference TRBV28 and TRBJ1-5, the complete variable domain reads DVKVTQSSRYLVKRTGEKVFLECVQDMDHENMFWYRQDPGLGLRLIYFSYDVKMKEKGDIPEGYSVSREKKERFSLILESASTNQTSMYLCASSFGENSQHFGDGTRLSIL.

The chain links TRBV5-1 to TRBJ2-4, with D unresolved. Germline CDR1 and CDR2: SGHRS and YFSETQ. The CDR3 spans 14 residues. Trimming removed 5 bases from V and 0 bases from J, with 9 bases in between. The CDR3: CASRSSLAKNIQYF. CDR3 DNA: TGCGCCAGCAGAAGCTCACTAGCCAAAAACATTCAGTACTTC.

This clone occurred a few times. This chain links TRBV2 with TRBJ2-1; unclear D gene. The V gene's germline CDR1 is SNHLY and CDR2 FYNNEI. The CDR3 length is 18 residues. Trimming cost V 4 bases and J 0 bases, with 19 bases left between them. In nucleotides, the CDR3 is TGTGCCAGCAGTGTACCCCTAATGGCGCGGAGCTCCTACAATGAGCAGTTCTTC. It codes for CASSVPLMARSSYNEQFF.

The chain carries TRBV27 and TRBJ2-7; D is ambiguous. Trimming removed 2 bases at V and 6 bases at J, with 5 bases between. This CDR3 is 11 amino acids long. Germline V gene lookup returns CDR1 MNHEY and CDR2 SMNVEV (reference sequence). The CDR3 region has the DNA TGTGCCAGCAGTTTAGGCGGCGAGCAGTACTTC. Protein sequence: CASSLGGEQYF.

The V call is TRBV28, the J call TRBJ2-7; TRBD1 matches at 10 bases. The J segment lost 6 bases and the V segment lost 6 bases, leaving 8 bases of the junction unmatched. Germline lookup yields CDR1 MDHEN and CDR2 SYDVKM. The CDR3 spans 14 residues. CDR3 in DNA: TGTGCCAGCAGCCCCCGACAGGGGGCGGGCGAGCAGTACTTC. Protein sequence: CASSPRQGAGEQYF.

V gene TRBV30 combines with J gene TRBJ1-2, with 7 bases aligning to TRBD1. The ends lost 2 bases at V and 4 bases at J; junction bases unmatched: 4. The CDR3 is 13 amino acids. Germline values: CDR1 GTSNPN, CDR2 SVGIG (reference sequence). The CDR3 is CAWSYRGGYGYTF. For the CDR3, the DNA is TGTGCCTGGAGTTACAGGGGTGGCTATGGCTACACCTTC.

In the case of this clone: Other DNA sequences from this sample encode an identical CDR3 as well. The chain links TRBV28 to TRBJ1-5, with D unclear. Deletions cut 2 bases from V and 6 bases from J, with 5 bases between. The CDR3 spans 12 residues. In germline, CDR1 is MDHEN, CDR2 SYDVKM. The CDR3 reads CASSLEGQPQHF. The CDR3 coding sequence is TGTGCCAGCAGTTTAGAGGGTCAGCCCCAGCATTTT.

The chain carries TRBV7-2 and TRBJ1-1, with D hard to call. The V and J ends lost 7 bases and 4 bases respectively, with 13 bases between them. From germline, CDR1 is SGHTA and CDR2 FQGNSA. The CDR3 sequence is 13 residues long. CDR3 in DNA: TGTGCCAGCAACTACTACGGGGTCACTGAAGCTTTCTTT. Translated: CASNYYGVTEAFF. The full variable domain, rest sourced from reference TRBV7-2 and TRBJ1-1, is GAGVSQSPSNKVTEKGKDVELRCDPISGHTALYWYRQSLGQGLEFLIYFQGNSAPDKSGLPSDRFSAERTGGSVSTLTIQRTQQEDSAVYLCASNYYGVTEAFFGQGTRLTVV.

This clone was seen just once. The chain has TRBV9 and TRBJ2-2; 11 bases match TRBD1. J was trimmed by 4 bases and V by 0 bases; bases with no gene match: 2. Germline V gene lookup returns CDR1 SGDLS and CDR2 YYNGEE. There are 16 residues in the CDR3. CDR3 loop: CASSVAGTGGTGELFF. In DNA form, the CDR3 reads TGTGCCAGCAGCGTAGCCGGGACAGGGGGCACCGGGGAGCTGTTTTTT.

This chain uses TRBV7-2 with TRBJ1-5; 8 bases line up with TRBD1. The length of the CDR3 is 17 residues. V shed 5 bases and J 0 bases; nucleotides not matched to a gene: 9. Germline V CDR1 and CDR2: SGHTA, FQGNSA. CDR3: CASSISRTGISNQPQHF. Here the CDR3 DNA reads TGTGCCAGCAGCATTAGTCGGACAGGGATTAGCAATCAGCCCCAGCATTTT.

The J gene is TRBJ1-1, the V gene TRBV7-9; D uncertain. The CDR3 extends over 13 amino acids. Trimming shortened V by 5 bases and J by 0 bases, and 7 bases separated the two germline ends. CDR1 and CDR2 from the germline V gene are SEHNR and FQNEAQ (reference sequence). CDR3 sequence reads: CASSEGLNTEAFF. For the CDR3, the DNA is TGTGCCAGCAGCGAGGGCCTGAACACTGAAGCTTTCTTT.

J is TRBJ1-4 and V is TRBV7-2; D uncertain. The CDR3 contains 16 residues. Per germline, CDR1 SGHTA and CDR2 FQGNSA. Trimming stripped 1 base from V and 7 bases from J, with 16 bases between. The CDR3 DNA is TGTGCCAGCAGCTTAGTGGAAAGGCCACTAGGTGAAAAACTGTTTTTT. It encodes CASSLVERPLGEKLFF.

The V gene is TRBV28, the J gene TRBJ1-1; D is unresolved. V was clipped by 1 base and J by 3 bases, with 6 bases between them. Germline CDR1 and CDR2: MDHEN and SYDVKM. The CDR3 is 13 residues long. DNA of the CDR3: TGTGCCAGCAGTTTATACGGGGACACTGAAGCTTTCTTT. This translates into CASSLYGDTEAFF.

The chain joins TRBV18 to TRBJ1-1; D remains ambiguous. Trimming pared 5 bases from V and 1 base from J, leaving 14 bases between. Germline V gives CDR1 KGHSH, CDR2 LQKENI. The CDR3 extends over 15 amino acids. In DNA, the CDR3 is TGTGCCAGCTCATATCCCGGGTCTCGGAACACTGAAGCTTTCTTT. Protein sequence: CASSYPGSRNTEAFF.

This clone was observed a single time. The J gene is TRBJ2-1, the V gene TRBV4-1; perhaps TRBD2 as D (6 bases). Trimming left V 3 bases short and J 8 bases short, with 17 bases between. CDR3 length: 15 amino acids. Germline CDR1 is MGHRA and CDR2 is YSYEKL. In DNA form, the CDR3 reads TGCGCCAGCAGCCACCCTGGGGGGAGGTTGGATGAGCAGTTCTTC. Amino acid sequence: CASSHPGGRLDEQFF.

The chain recombines TRBV5-1 with TRBJ1-6; no reliable D call. Trimming stripped 5 bases from V and 0 bases from J, with 12 bases between. The CDR3 runs to 16 residues. Germline V gives CDR1 SGHRS, CDR2 YFSETQ. The CDR3 sequence is CASRVQESSYNSPLHF. CDR3 nucleotide sequence: TGCGCCAGCAGGGTTCAAGAGAGCTCCTATAATTCACCCCTCCACTTT. Supplemented by reference TRBV5-1 and TRBJ1-6, the full variable domain reads KAGVTQTPRYLIKTRGQQVTLSCSPISGHRSVSWYQQTPGQGLQFLFEYFSETQRNKGNFPGRFSGRQFSNSRSEMNVSTLELGDSALYLCASRVQESSYNSPLHFGNGTRLTVT.

This chain uses TRBV29-1 with TRBJ2-3; the match to TRBD2 covers 14 bases. The CDR3 has 19 amino acids. V shed 0 bases, J shed 0 bases, and the junction held 8 bases outside the gene matches. Germline lookup yields CDR1 SQVTM and CDR2 ANQGSEA. Here the CDR3 DNA reads TGCAGCGTTGAAGAGACTAGCGGGAGGGCCAGCTCTAGCACAGATACGCAGTATTTT. It is translated as CSVEETSGRASSSTDTQYF.

The chain carries TRBV12-3 or TRBV12-4 and TRBJ2-1, with D maybe TRBD1 (5 bases). This CDR3 region has 11 residues. Trimming left V 2 bases short and J 12 bases short, with 8 bases between. CDR3 in DNA: TGTGCCAGCAGTTTAAACCAGGGGCAGTTCTTC. Translation gives CASSLNQGQFF.

This sequence joins TRBV4-3 and TRBJ2-3; 13 bases map to TRBD2. The CDR3 sequence is 16 residues long. The V gene end was trimmed by 1 base and the J gene end by 8 bases; junction bases not matched to a gene: 6. CDR1 is LGHNA and CDR2 is YSLEER in the germline V gene. The CDR3 spells CASSQARTSGRGTQYF. The CDR3 nucleotides are TGCGCCAGCAGCCAAGCACGGACTAGCGGGAGAGGTACGCAGTATTTT.

The rearrangement links TRBV6-5 to TRBJ2-2; no clear D. V shed 0 bases and J shed 4 bases, with 12 bases lying between them. The germline V gene encodes CDR1 MNHEY and CDR2 SVGAGI. The CDR3 has 16 amino acids. The CDR3 protein is CASSYSTSGFTGELFF. CDR3 DNA: TGTGCCAGCAGTTACTCGACCTCAGGTTTCACCGGGGAGCTGTTTTTT.